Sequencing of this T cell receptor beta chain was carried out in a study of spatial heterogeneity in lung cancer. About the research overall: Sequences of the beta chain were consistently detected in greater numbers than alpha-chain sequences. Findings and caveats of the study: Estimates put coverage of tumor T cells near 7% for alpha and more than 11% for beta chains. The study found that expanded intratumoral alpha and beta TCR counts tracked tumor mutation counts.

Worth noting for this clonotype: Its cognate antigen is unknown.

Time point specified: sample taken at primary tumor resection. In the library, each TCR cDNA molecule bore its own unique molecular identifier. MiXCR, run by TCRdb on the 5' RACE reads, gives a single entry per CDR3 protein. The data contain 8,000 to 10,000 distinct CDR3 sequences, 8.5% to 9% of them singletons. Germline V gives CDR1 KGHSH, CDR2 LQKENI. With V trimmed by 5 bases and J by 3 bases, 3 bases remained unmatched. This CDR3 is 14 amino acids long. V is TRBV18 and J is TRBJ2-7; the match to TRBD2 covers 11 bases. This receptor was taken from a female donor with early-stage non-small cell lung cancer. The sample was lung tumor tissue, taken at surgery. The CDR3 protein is CASSTGTSGYEQYF. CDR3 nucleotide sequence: TGTGCCAGCTCAACCGGGACTAGCGGCTACGAGCAGTACTTC.